This T cell receptor (beta chain) came from a study of blood T cell repertoires in COVID-19. Study background: Sites in the United States, Italy and Spain provided acute and convalescent COVID-19 samples. The cDNA or gDNA used as material had been derived from T cells, B-cell-depleted T cells, or PBMCs.

The authors' processing: Amplification from reference gene primers served as the basis for estimated nucleated cell counts. Assay used: immunoSEQ multiplex PCR; TCRdb lists only in-frame clones, some missing. V and J calls and clone size are as listed in that table; D and trimming were resolved from the DNA. The table records approximately 150,000 clones, about four fifths of them present only once. This clone was counted between two and nine times. The specimen sequenced was peripheral blood. The source is a woman between 70 and 85 years old who had recovered from COVID-19.

In DNA, the CDR3 is TGCGCCAGCAGCTCAGGGACAGGGGCCGTCCTCTCCTACGAGCAGTACTTC. Translation: CASSSGTGAVLSYEQYF. The rearrangement uses TRBV5-1 and TRBJ2-7; 10 positions agree with TRBD1. The CDR3 spans 17 residues. Unmatched junction bases numbered 9, after V lost 3 bases and J lost 0 bases. The germline V gene encodes CDR1 SGHRS and CDR2 YFSETQ. Supplemented by reference TRBV5-1 and TRBJ2-7, the full variable domain reads KAGVTQTPRYLIKTRGQQVTLSCSPISGHRSVSWYQQTPGQGLQFLFEYFSETQRNKGNFPGRFSGRQFSNSRSEMNVSTLELGDSALYLCASSSGTGAVLSYEQYFGPGTRLTVT.